Below, 3 T cell receptor beta chains from the same sample are listed, as sequenced in a study of Graves' ophthalmopathy and Graves' hyperthyroidism. Amplified TCR beta CDR3 regions were obtained using RNA transcripts as template. First-round RT-PCR relied on HTBI primers, and a second-round multiplex PCR came next. TCRdb redid the calling of the multiplex PCR reads with MiXCR, one entry per CDR3 protein. Here the sample spans about 590,000 distinct CDR3 sequences, 35% to 40% being singletons. The specimen sequenced was peripheral blood or thyroid tissue (not recorded which). The receptors originated from an adult man with Graves' hyperthyroidism.

This clonotype occurred many times. This chain joins TRBV13 and TRBJ2-7; D possibly corresponds to TRBD2 (6 bases). CDR1 and CDR2 from the germline V gene are PRHDT and FYEKMQ (reference sequence). Trimming pared 4 bases from V and 2 bases from J, leaving 15 bases between. This CDR3 is 15 amino acids long. CDR3 amino acids: CASSSGTGDAYEQYF. For the CDR3, the DNA is TGTGCCAGCAGCTCCGGGACGGGGGACGCCTACGAGCAGTACTTC.

The table lists this clonotype with many counts. The rearrangement uses TRBV12-3 or TRBV12-4 and TRBJ1-6; 10 positions match TRBD1. The trim removed 8 bases at V and 10 bases at J, leaving 5 bases unmatched. The CDR3 loop spans 13 amino acids. The CDR3 coding sequence is TGTGCCAGCGGACAGGGGGTCGGCTCACCCCTCCACTTT. This encodes CASGQGVGSPLHF.

This clonotype was seen a handful of times. V and J are TRBV27 and TRBJ1-1; 8 bases map to TRBD1. V trimming: 3 bases; J trimming: 8 bases; junction bases outside the gene matches: 8. CDR3 length: 14 amino acids. Per the germline V gene, CDR1 is MNHEY and CDR2 is SMNVEV (reference sequence). CDR3 in DNA: TGTGCCAGCAGTTTGGGACAGGACTACCCCGAAGCTTTCTTT. Translating it yields CASSLGQDYPEAFF.